Listed below are T cell receptor beta chains from one sample, sequenced in a study of CD8 T cells in Susac syndrome. TCRdb recomputed calls from the immunoSEQ multiplex PCR reads with MiXCR, one row per CDR3 protein. The sample yields around 190,000 distinct CDR3 sequences, 85% to 95% seen once. Sample: CD4+ T cells from PBMCs. These receptors were obtained from a human donor with Susac syndrome. Each CDR3 is given with its conserved first and last residue. The D gene is left open where the match is weak. Expanded clones are given a class, and other clones once, few, many or no size at all.

V	D	size	J	CDR3	DNA
TRBV9	NA	NA	TRBJ2-2	CASSTGRTASGELFF	TGTGCCAGCAGCACGGGAAGGACAGCATCCGGGGAGCTGTTTTTT
TRBV29-1	NA	NA	TRBJ1-1	CSVMDNEGGALF	TGCAGCGTTATGGACAACGAGGGGGGAGCTCTCTTT
TRBV3-1	NA	NA	TRBJ2-3	CASSQPGHTQYF	TGTGCCAGCAGCCAGCCGGGCCATACGCAGTATTTT
TRBV30	TRBD1	NA	TRBJ1-6	CAWNEGTGHSPLHF	TGTGCCTGGAATGAAGGGACAGGGCATTCACCCCTCCACTTT
TRBV12-3/TRBV12-4	NA	NA	TRBJ1-1	CASSLQGPGARAFF	TGTGCCAGCAGTTTGCAGGGACCGGGGGCGAGGGCTTTCTTT
TRBV5-6	NA	once	TRBJ2-5	CASSLPGSRLETQYF	TGTGCCAGCAGCCTGCCGGGGAGTCGATTGGAGACCCAGTACTTC
TRBV7-9	NA	NA	TRBJ2-7	CASSGPLDGSYEQYF	TGTGCCAGCAGCGGTCCACTGGACGGCTCCTACGAGCAGTACTTC
TRBV6-8	NA	NA	TRBJ2-5	CASSLPLGSKETQYF	TGTGCCAGCAGTCTACCCCTGGGCAGTAAAGAGACCCAGTACTTC
TRBV29-1	TRBD1	NA	TRBJ2-6	CSVARDRAVSGANVLTF	TGCAGCGTAGCTAGGGACAGGGCAGTATCCGGGGCCAACGTCCTGACTTTC
TRBV5-6	NA	NA	TRBJ1-6	CASSLNARDNSPLHF	TGTGCCAGCAGCTTGAACGCTCGGGATAATTCACCCCTCCACTTT
TRBV5-4	TRBD2	NA	TRBJ2-3	CASSLTRTSADTQYF	TGTGCCAGCAGCCTCACCCGGACTAGCGCAGATACGCAGTATTTT
TRBV20-1	TRBD1	NA	TRBJ2-4	CSARATGEKNIQYF	TGCAGTGCCCGCGCGACAGGGGAGAAAAACATTCAGTACTTC
TRBV29-1	TRBD1	NA	TRBJ1-1	CSVEDRRGLGPEAFF	TGCAGCGTTGAAGATCGTAGGGGGCTTGGGCCTGAAGCTTTCTTT
TRBV15	NA	once	TRBJ2-7	CATSRDWGARDRHYEQYF	TGTGCCACCAGCAGAGATTGGGGGGCCCGGGACAGACATTACGAGCAGTACTTC
TRBV2	NA	NA	TRBJ1-1	CATGADMNTEAFF	TGTGCCACAGGGGCCGACATGAACACTGAAGCTTTCTTT
TRBV29-1	TRBD1	once	TRBJ1-1	CSVEEGQAEAFF	TGCAGCGTTGAAGAGGGACAGGCTGAAGCTTTCTTT
TRBV12-3/TRBV12-4	NA	NA	TRBJ1-3	CATYPRGSGNTIYF	TGTGCCACCTACCCCAGGGGATCTGGAAACACCATATATTTT
TRBV3-1	NA	NA	TRBJ1-1	CASSLKGAGRGGEAFF	TGTGCCAGCAGCCTTAAGGGCGCGGGGCGAGGTGGTGAAGCTTTCTTT